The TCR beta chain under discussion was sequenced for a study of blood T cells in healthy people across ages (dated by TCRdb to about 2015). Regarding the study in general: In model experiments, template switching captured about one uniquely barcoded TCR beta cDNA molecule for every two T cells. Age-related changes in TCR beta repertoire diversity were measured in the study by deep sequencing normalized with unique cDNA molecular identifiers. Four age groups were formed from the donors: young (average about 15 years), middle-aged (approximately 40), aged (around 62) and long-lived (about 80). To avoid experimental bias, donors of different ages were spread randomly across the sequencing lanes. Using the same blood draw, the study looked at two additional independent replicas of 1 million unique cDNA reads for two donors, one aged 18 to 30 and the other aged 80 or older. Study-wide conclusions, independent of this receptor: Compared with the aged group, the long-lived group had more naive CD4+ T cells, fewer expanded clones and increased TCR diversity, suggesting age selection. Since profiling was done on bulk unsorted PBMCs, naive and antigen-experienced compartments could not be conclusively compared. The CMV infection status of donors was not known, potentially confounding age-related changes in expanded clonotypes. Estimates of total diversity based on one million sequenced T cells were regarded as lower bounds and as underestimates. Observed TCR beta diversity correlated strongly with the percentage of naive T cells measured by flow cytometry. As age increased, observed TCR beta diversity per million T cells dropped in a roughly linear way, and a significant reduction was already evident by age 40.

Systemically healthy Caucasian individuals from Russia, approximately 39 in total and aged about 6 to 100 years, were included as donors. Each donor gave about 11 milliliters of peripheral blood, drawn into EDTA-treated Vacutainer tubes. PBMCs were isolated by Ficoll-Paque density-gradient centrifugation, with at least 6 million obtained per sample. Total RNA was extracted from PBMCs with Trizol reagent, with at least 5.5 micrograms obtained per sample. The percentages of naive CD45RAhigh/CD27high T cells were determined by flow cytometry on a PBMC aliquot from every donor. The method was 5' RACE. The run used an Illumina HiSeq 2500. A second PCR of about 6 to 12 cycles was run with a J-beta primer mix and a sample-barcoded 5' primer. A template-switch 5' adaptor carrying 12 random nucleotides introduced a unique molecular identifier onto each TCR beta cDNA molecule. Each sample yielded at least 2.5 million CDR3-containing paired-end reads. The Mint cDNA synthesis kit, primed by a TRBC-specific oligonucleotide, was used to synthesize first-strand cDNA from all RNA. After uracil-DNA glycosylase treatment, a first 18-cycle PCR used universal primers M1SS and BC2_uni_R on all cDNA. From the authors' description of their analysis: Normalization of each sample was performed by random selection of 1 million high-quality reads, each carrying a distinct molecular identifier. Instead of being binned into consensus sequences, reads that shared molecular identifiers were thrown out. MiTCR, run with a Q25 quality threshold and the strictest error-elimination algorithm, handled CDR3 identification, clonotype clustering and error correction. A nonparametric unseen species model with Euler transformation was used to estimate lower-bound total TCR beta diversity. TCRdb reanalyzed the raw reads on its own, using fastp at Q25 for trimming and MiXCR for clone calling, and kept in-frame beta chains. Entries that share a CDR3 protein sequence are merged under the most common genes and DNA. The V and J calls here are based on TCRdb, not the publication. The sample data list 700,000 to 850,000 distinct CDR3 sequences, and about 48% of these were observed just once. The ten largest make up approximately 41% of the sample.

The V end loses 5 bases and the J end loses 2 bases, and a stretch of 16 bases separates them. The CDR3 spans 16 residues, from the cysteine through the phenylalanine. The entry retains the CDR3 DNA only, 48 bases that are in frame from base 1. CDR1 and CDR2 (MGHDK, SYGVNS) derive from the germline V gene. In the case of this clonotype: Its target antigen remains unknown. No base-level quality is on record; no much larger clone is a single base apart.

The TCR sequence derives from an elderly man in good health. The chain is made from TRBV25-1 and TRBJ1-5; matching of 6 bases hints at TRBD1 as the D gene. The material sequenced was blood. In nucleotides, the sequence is TGTGCCAGCAGTTCGTCGGACAGTAGGCGCAATCAGCCCCAGCATTTT. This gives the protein CASSSSDSRRNQPQHF.